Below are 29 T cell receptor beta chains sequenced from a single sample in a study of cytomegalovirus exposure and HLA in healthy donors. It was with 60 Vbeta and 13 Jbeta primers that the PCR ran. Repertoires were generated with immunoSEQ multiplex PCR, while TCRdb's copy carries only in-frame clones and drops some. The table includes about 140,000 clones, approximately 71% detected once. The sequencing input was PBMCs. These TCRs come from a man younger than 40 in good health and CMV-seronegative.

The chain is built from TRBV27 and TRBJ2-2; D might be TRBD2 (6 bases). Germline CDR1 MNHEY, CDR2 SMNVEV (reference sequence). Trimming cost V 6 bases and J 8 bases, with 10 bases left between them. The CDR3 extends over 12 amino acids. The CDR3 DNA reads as TGTGCCAGCAGAAGAGCGGGTGGGGAGCTGTTTTTT. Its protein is CASRRAGGELFF.

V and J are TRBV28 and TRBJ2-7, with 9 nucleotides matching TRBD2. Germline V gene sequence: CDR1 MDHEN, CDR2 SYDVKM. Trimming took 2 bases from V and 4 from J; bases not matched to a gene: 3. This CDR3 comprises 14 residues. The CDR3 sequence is CASSLLSGSYEQYF. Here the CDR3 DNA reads TGTGCCAGCAGTTTACTTAGCGGGAGTTACGAGCAGTACTTC.

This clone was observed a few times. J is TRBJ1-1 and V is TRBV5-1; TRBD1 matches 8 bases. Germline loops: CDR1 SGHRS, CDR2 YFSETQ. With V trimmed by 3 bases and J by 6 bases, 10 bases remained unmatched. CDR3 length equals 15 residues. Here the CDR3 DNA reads TGCGCCAGCAGCTACGACGGACAGGGTCGCCCTGAAGCTTTCTTT. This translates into CASSYDGQGRPEAFF.

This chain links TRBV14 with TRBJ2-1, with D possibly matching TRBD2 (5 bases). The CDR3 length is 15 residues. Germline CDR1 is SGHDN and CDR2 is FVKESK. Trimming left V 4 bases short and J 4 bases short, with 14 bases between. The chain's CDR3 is CASSPVGAQYNEQFF. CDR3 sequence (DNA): TGTGCCAGCAGCCCCGTGGGAGCCCAATACAATGAGCAGTTCTTC.

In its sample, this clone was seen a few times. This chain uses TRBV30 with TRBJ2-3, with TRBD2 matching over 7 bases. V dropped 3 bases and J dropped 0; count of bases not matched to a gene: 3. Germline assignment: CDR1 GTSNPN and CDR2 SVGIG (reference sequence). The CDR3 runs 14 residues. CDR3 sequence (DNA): TGTGCCTGGAGGAGACTAGCTAGCACAGATACGCAGTATTTT. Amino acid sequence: CAWRRLASTDTQYF.

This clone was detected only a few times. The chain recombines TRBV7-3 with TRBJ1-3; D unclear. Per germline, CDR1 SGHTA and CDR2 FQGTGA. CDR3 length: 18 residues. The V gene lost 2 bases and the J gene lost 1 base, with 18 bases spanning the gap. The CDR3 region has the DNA TGTGCCAGCAGCTTAGGAGGACTCCAGGAGTTTTCTGGAAACACCATATATTTT. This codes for CASSLGGLQEFSGNTIYF.

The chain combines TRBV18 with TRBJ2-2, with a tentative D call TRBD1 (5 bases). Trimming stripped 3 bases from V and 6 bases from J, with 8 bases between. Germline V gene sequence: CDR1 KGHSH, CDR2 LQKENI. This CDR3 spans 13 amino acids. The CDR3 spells CASSPTDSGELFF. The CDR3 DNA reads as TGTGCCAGCTCACCGACAGACTCCGGGGAGCTGTTTTTT. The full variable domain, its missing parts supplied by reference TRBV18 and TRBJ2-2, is NAGVMQNPRHLVRRRGQEARLRCSPMKGHSHVYWYRQLPEEGLKFMVYLQKENIIDESGMPKERFSAEFPKEGPSILRIQQVVRGDSAAYFCASSPTDSGELFFGEGSRLTVL.

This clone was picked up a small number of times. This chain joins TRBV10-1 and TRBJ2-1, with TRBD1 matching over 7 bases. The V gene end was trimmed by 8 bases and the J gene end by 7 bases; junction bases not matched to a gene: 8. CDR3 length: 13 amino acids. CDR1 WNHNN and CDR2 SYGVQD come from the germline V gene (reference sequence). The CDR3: CASAKTGFNEQFF. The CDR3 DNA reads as TGCGCCAGCGCGAAGACAGGGTTTAATGAGCAGTTCTTC.

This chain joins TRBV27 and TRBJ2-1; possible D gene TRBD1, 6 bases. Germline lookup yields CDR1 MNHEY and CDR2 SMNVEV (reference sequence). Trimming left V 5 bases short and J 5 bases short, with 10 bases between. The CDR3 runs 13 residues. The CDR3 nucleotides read TGTGCCAGCAGTCTGGACAGTAACAATGAGCAGTTCTTC. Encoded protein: CASSLDSNNEQFF.

The CDR3 region has the DNA TGTGCCAGCGGTGGGGGCAACTATGGCTACACCTTC. Protein sequence: CASGGGNYGYTF. The rearrangement joins TRBV6-5 to TRBJ1-2, with TRBD1 as a possible D gene (6 bases). Per germline, CDR1 MNHEY and CDR2 SVGAGI. Trimming took 8 bases from V and 2 from J, leaving 9 bases between them. The CDR3 extends over 12 amino acids.

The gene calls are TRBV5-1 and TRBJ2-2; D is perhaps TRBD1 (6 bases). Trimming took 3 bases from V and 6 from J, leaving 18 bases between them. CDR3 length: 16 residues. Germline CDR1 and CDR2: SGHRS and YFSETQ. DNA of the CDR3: TGCGCCAGCAGCTCGAACCCGGCCAGGGGTTCCGGGGAGCTGTTTTTT. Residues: CASSSNPARGSGELFF.

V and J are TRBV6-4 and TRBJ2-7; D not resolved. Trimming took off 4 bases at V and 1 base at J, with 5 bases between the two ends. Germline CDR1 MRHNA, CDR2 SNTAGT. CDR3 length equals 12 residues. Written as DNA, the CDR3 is TGTGCCAGCAGTGGCACATCCTACGAGCAGTACTTC. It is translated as CASSGTSYEQYF.

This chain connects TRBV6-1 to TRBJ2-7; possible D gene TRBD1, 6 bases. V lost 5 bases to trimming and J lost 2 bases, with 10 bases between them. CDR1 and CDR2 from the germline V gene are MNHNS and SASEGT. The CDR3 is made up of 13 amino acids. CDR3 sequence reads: CASSRQATYEQYF. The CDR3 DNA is TGTGCCAGCAGTAGACAGGCTACCTACGAGCAGTACTTC.

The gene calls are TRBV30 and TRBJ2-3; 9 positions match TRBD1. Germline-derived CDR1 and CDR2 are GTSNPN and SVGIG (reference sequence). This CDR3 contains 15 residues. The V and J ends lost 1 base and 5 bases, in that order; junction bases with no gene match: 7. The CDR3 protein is CAWSETGGVGDTQYF. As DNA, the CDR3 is TGTGCCTGGAGTGAGACAGGGGGGGTTGGAGATACGCAGTATTTT.

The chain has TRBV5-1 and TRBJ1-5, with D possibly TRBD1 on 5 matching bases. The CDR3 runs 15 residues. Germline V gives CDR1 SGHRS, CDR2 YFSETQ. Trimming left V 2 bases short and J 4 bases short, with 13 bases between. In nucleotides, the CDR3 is TGCGCCAGCAGCTTTGCGGGGGAGTATAATCAGCCCCAGCATTTT. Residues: CASSFAGEYNQPQHF.

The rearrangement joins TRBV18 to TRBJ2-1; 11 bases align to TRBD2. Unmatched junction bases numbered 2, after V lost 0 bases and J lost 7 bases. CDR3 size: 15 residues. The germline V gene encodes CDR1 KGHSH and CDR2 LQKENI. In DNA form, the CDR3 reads TGTGCCAGCTCACCACCGCTAGCGGGAGGTAATGAGCAGTTCTTC. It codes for CASSPPLAGGNEQFF.

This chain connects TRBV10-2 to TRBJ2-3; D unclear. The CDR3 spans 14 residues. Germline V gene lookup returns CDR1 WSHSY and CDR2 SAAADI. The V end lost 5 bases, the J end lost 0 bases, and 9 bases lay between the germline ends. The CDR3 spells CASSLTLSTDTQYF. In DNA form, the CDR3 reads TGCGCCAGCAGTTTGACTCTCAGCACAGATACGCAGTATTTT.

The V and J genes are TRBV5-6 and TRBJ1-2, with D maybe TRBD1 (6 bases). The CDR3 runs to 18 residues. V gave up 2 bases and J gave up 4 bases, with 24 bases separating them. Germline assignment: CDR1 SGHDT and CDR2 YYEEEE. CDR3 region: CASSFPPGAFRAGYGYTF. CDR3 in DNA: TGTGCCAGCAGCTTTCCTCCAGGGGCGTTCAGGGCAGGCTATGGCTACACCTTC.

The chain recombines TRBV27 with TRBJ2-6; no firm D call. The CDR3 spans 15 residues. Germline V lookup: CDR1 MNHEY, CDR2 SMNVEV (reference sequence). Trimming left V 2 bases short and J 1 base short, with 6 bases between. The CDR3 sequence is CASSLRSSGANVLTF. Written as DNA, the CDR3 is TGTGCCAGCAGTTTACGTAGTTCTGGGGCCAACGTCCTGACTTTC.

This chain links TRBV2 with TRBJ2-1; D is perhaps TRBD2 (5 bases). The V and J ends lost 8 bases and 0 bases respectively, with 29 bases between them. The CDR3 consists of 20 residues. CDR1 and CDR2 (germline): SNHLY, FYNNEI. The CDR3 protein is CASQRPVGSGRNLSYNEQFF. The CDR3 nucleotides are TGTGCCAGCCAACGCCCGGTTGGGAGCGGAAGGAACCTCTCCTACAATGAGCAGTTCTTC.

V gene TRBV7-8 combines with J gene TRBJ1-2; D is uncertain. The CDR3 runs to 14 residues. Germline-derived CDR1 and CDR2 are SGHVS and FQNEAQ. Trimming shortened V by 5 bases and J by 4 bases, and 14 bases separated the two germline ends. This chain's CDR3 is CASSREGRSYGYTF. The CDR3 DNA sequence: TGTGCCAGCAGCCGGGAGGGTCGGTCCTATGGCTACACCTTC.

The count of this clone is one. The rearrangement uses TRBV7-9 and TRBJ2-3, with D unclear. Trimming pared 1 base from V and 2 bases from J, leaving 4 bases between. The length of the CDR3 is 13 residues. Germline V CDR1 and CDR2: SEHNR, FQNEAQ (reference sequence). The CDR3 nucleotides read TGTGCCAGCAGCTTAGACTACACAGATACGCAGTATTTT. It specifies CASSLDYTDTQYF.

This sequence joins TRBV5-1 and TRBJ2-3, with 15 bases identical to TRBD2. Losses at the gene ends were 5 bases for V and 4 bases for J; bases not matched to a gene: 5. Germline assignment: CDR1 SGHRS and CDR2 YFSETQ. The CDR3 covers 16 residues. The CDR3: CASSPGTSGRSDTQYF. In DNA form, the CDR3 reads TGCGCCAGCAGTCCCGGGACTAGCGGGAGGTCAGATACGCAGTATTTT.

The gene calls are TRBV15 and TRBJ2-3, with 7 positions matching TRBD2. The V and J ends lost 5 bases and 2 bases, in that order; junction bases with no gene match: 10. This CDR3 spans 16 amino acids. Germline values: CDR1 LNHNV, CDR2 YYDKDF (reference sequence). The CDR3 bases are TGTGCCACCAGCGGGCTGTGGGGGGGGGACACAGATACGCAGTATTTT. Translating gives CATSGLWGGDTDTQYF. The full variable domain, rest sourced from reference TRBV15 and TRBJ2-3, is DAMVIQNPRYQVTQFGKPVTLSCSQTLNHNVMYWYQQKSSQAPKLLFHYYDKDFNNEADTPDNFQSRRPNTSFCFLDIRSPGLGDTAMYLCATSGLWGGDTDTQYFGPGTRLTVL.

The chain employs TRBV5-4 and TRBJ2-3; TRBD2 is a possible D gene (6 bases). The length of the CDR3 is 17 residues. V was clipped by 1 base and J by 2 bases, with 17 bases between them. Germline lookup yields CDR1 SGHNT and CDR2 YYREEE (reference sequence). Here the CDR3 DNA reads TGTGCCAGCAGCTTGAGGGTGGCTAGCGAGATCACAGATACGCAGTATTTT. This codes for CASSLRVASEITDTQYF.

The CDR3 bases are TGTGCCAGCAGCGCCGGACAGGGGAGAACTGAAGCTTTCTTT. The encoded protein is CASSAGQGRTEAFF. The V call is TRBV9, the J call TRBJ1-1, with TRBD1 matching 9 bases. This CDR3 region has 14 residues. The ends lost 3 bases at V and 5 bases at J; junction bases unmatched: 5. The V gene's germline CDR1 is SGDLS and CDR2 YYNGEE. Full variable domain (outside the CDR3, taken from reference TRBV9 and TRBJ1-1): DSGVTQTPKHLITATGQRVTLRCSPRSGDLSVYWYQQSLDQGLQFLIQYYNGEERAKGNILERFSAQQFPDLHSELNLSSLELGDSALYFCASSAGQGRTEAFFGQGTRLTVV.

The CDR3, as DNA: TGTGCCAGCAGCTCGGACAGGGGTTCCGAGCAGTACTTC. Protein product: CASSSDRGSEQYF. The J gene is TRBJ2-7, the V gene TRBV11-2; 9 bases map to TRBD1. The J segment lost 6 bases and the V segment lost 4 bases, leaving 4 bases of the junction unmatched. Looked up from germline, CDR1 is SGHAT and CDR2 is FQNNGV. CDR3 size: 13 residues. Full variable domain (rest looked up from reference TRBV11-2 and TRBJ2-7): EAGVAQSPRYKIIEKRQSVAFWCNPISGHATLYWYQQILGQGPKLLIQFQNNGVVDDSQLPKDRFSAERLKGVDSTLKIQPAKLEDSAVYLCASSSDRGSEQYFGPGTRLTVT.

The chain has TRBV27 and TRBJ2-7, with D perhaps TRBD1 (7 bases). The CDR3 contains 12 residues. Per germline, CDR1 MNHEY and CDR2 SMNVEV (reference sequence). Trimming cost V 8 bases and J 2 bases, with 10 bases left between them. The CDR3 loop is CASGGTAYEQYF. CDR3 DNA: TGTGCCAGCGGCGGGACAGCCTACGAGCAGTACTTC.

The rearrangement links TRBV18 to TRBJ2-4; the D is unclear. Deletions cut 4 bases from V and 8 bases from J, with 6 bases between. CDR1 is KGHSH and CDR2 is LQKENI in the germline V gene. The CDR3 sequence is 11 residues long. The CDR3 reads CASSQSDIQYF. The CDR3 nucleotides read TGTGCCAGCTCACAATCGGACATTCAGTACTTC.